This T cell receptor (beta chain) is from a study of T cells after yellow fever vaccination. Across the whole study: Libraries from low-cell-number fractions were prepared with the SMART-Seq v4 Ultra Low Input RNA kit. Study-level points and caveats: Reappearance after the booster was seen for most primary-vaccination clones, at 95% to 98% CD4 and 80% to 90% CD8. There was a possibility that FACS-sorted repertoires contained abundant clonotypes contaminating from the bulk population.

The junction had 13 bases not matched to a gene; V was cut back by 5 bases and J by 6 bases. The CDR3 covers 16 residues. Per the germline V gene, CDR1 is MGHDK and CDR2 is SYGVNS. As concerns this clonotype: The antigen is unknown.

They built TCR cDNA with 5'RACE template switching, a step that put in a universal primer site and UMIs. Using its own MiXCR run on the 5' RACE reads, TCRdb lists one record per CDR3 protein. The sample records nearly 550,000 distinct CDR3 sequences, over 15% being singletons. The source is a man younger than 40 who received the YFV17D yellow fever vaccine. The chain combines TRBV25-1 with TRBJ2-1; 7 bases are shared with TRBD1. This specimen consisted of PBMCs, obtained 15 days after the yellow fever booster vaccination. CDR3 nucleotide sequence: TGTGCCAGCAGTAAAGACGTAGGGGACAGCGTCAATGAGCAGTTCTTC. Amino acids: CASSKDVGDSVNEQFF.